The 9 T cell receptor beta chains reported below all come from one sample, sequenced in a study of cytomegalovirus exposure and HLA in healthy donors. Primers: 60 Vbeta forward and 13 Jbeta reverse. TCRdb's table, derived via immunoSEQ multiplex PCR, lists solely in-frame clones and lacks some. Of fewer than 350,000 clones listed, around 90% are singletons. Sequencing input: PBMCs. These receptors came from a young woman in good health and CMV-seronegative.

This clone was detected once. The rearrangement uses TRBV7-6 and TRBJ2-1, with 8 bases identical to TRBD2. The CDR3 extends over 16 amino acids. Germline assignment: CDR1 SGHVS and CDR2 FNYEAQ. Trimming cost V 0 bases and J 5 bases; bases outside gene matches: 6. For the CDR3, the DNA is TGTGCCAGCAGCTTAGCGCTGATGGGACTAGACAATGAGCAGTTCTTC. This sequence encodes CASSLALMGLDNEQFF.

This clone appeared once. The chain recombines TRBV5-1 with TRBJ2-7, with D tentatively TRBD1 (6 bases). The CDR3 extends over 17 amino acids. Trimming stripped 0 bases from V and 3 bases from J, with 19 bases between. Germline values: CDR1 SGHRS, CDR2 YFSETQ. CDR3 sequence reads: CASSLANQGLADYEQYF. As DNA, the CDR3 is TGCGCCAGCAGCTTGGCCAATCAGGGGTTGGCCGACTACGAGCAGTACTTC.

The rearrangement links TRBV2 to TRBJ1-1; TRBD1 matches at 10 bases. Germline V gene sequence: CDR1 SNHLY, CDR2 FYNNEI. The CDR3 extends over 14 amino acids. V was pared by 4 bases and J by 5 bases, with 4 bases of the junction left unmatched. CDR3 DNA sequence: TGTGCCAGCAGTGGGGACAGGGGCGGAACTGAAGCTTTCTTT. Translating gives CASSGDRGGTEAFF.

The V call is TRBV7-6, the J call TRBJ2-2, with 7 bases lining up with TRBD2. The CDR3 spans 20 residues. Trimming cost V 3 bases and J 1 base; bases outside gene matches: 17. Germline CDR1 and CDR2: SGHVS and FNYEAQ. The chain's CDR3 is CASSFIILRAGNENTGELFF. As DNA, the CDR3 is TGTGCCAGCAGCTTTATTATACTCAGAGCGGGAAACGAGAACACCGGGGAGCTGTTTTTT.

The rearrangement uses TRBV25-1 and TRBJ2-1; 12 bases match TRBD2. J was trimmed by 8 bases and V by 1 base; bases with no gene match: 3. This CDR3 comprises 15 residues. CDR1 is MGHDK and CDR2 is SYGVNS in the germline V gene. The CDR3 sequence: CASSESSGGAHEQFF. The CDR3 DNA follows: TGTGCCAGCAGTGAATCTAGCGGGGGGGCCCATGAGCAGTTCTTC.

This chain connects TRBV29-1 to TRBJ1-3; D is undetermined. Germline-derived CDR1 and CDR2 are SQVTM and ANQGSEA. The CDR3 totals 10 residues. V was shortened by 5 bases and J by 5 bases, with 4 bases between the two germline ends. DNA of the CDR3: TGCAGCGTTCCCAGAAACACCATATATTTT. It yields the protein CSVPRNTIYF.

The chain uses TRBV13 and TRBJ2-2, with TRBD2 matching 7 bases. CDR3 length: 17 residues. Trimming cost V 5 bases and J 1 base; bases outside gene matches: 10. Germline CDR1 is PRHDT and CDR2 is FYEKMQ (reference sequence). In nucleotides, the CDR3 is TGTGCCAGCAGCCTCGGATTAGCGGGCTTGAACACCGGGGAGCTGTTTTTT. Protein: CASSLGLAGLNTGELFF.

The rearrangement joins TRBV7-9 to TRBJ2-7, with a weak D call TRBD2 (7 bases). CDR3 length equals 15 residues. Germline CDR1 reads SEHNR; CDR2 reads FQNEAQ (reference sequence). The germline V and J ends were trimmed by 3 bases and 0 bases, with 12 bases remaining between them. CDR3 amino acids: CASSFEGGSSYEQYF. As DNA, the CDR3 is TGTGCCAGCAGCTTCGAGGGGGGGAGCTCCTACGAGCAGTACTTC.

The chain has TRBV9 and TRBJ2-1, with 11 bases lining up with TRBD2. CDR1 is SGDLS and CDR2 is YYNGEE in the germline V gene. The CDR3 contains 15 residues. V shed 0 bases, J shed 7 bases, and the junction held 3 bases outside the gene matches. CDR3 amino acids: CASSVEASGGNEQFF. The CDR3, as DNA: TGTGCCAGCAGCGTAGAGGCTAGCGGGGGGAATGAGCAGTTCTTC.